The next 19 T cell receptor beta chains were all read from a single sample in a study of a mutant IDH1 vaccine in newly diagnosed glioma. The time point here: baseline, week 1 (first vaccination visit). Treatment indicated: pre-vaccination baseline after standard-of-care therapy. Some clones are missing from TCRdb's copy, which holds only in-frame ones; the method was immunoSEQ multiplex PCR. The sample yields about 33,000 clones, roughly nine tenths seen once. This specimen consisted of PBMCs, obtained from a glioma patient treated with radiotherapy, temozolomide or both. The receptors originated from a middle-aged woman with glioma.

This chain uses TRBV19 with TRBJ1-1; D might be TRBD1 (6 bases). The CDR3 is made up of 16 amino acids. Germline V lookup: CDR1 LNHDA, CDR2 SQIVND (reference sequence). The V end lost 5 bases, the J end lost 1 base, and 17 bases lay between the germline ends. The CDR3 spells CASSWTSGTKNTEAFF. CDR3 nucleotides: TGTGCCAGTAGTTGGACCTCCGGGACAAAGAACACTGAAGCTTTCTTT.

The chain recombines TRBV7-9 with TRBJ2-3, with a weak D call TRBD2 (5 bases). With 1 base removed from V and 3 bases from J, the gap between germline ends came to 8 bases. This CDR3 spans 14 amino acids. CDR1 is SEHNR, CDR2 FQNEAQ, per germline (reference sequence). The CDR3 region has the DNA TGTGCCAGCAGCTTAGGTGGGAGAACAGATACGCAGTATTTT. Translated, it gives CASSLGGRTDTQYF.

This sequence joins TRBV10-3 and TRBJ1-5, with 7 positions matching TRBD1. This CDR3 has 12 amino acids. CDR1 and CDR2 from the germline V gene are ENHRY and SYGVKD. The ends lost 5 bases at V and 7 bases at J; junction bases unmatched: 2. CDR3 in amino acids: CAISQGEQPQHF. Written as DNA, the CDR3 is TGTGCCATCAGTCAGGGGGAGCAGCCCCAGCATTTT.

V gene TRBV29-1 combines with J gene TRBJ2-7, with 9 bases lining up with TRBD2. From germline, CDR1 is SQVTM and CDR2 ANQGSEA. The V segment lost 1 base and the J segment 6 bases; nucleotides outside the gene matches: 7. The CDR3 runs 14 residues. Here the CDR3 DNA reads TGCAGCGTTGAAGGCCTAGCGGGAAGGCGCGAGCAGTACTTC. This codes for CSVEGLAGRREQYF.

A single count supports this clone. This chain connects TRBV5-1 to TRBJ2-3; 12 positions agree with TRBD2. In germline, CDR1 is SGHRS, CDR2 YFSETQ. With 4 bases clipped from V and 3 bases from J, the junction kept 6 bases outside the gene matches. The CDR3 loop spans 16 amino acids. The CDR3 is CASSVWTSGDTDTQYF. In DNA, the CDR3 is TGCGCCAGCAGCGTATGGACTAGCGGGGATACAGATACGCAGTATTTT.

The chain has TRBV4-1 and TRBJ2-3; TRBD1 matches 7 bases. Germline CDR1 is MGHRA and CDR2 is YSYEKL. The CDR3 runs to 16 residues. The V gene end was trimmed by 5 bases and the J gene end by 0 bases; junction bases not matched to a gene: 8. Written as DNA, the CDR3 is TGCGCCAGCAGCAGACCCGGGACAGAAAGCACAGATACGCAGTATTTT. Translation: CASSRPGTESTDTQYF.

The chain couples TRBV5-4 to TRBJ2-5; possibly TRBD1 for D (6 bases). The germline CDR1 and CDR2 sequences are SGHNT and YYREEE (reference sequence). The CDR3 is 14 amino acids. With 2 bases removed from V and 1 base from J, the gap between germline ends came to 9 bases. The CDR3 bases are TGTGCCAGCAGCTTTAGCAGGGGCCAAGAGACCCAGTACTTC. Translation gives CASSFSRGQETQYF. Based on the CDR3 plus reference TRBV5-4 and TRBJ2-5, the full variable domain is ETGVTQSPTHLIKTRGQQVTLRCSSQSGHNTVSWYQQALGQGPQFIFQYYREEENGRGNFPPRFSGLQFPNYSSELNVNALELDDSALYLCASSFSRGQETQYFGPGTRLLVL.

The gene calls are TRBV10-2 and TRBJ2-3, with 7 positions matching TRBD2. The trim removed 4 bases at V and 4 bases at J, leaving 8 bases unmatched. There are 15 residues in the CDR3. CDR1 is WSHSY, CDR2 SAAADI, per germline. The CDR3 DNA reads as TGCGCCAGCAGTGCGAGAGGCGGGAGTGCAGATACGCAGTATTTT. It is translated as CASSARGGSADTQYF.

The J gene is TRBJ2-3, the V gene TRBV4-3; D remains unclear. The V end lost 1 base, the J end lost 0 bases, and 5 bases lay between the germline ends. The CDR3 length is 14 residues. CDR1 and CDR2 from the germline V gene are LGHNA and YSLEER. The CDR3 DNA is TGCGCCAGCAGCCAAGGACCTAGCACAGATACGCAGTATTTT. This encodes CASSQGPSTDTQYF.

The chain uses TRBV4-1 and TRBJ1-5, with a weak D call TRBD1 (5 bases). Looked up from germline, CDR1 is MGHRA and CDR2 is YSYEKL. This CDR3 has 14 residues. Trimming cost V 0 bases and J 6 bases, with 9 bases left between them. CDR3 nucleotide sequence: TGCGCCAGCAGCCAAGACAGGGTCGGTCAGCCCCAGCATTTT. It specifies CASSQDRVGQPQHF.

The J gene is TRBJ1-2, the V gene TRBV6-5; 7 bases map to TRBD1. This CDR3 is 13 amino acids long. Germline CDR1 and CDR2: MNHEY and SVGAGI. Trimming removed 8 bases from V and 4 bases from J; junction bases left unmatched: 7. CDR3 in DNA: TGTGCCAGCCGACTGGACAGGAGCTATGGCTACACCTTC. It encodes CASRLDRSYGYTF.

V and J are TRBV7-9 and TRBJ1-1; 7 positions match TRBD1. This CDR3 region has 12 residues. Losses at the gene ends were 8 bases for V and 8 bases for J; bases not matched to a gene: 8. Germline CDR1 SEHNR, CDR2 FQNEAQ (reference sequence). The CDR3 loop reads CASGGGGSEAFF. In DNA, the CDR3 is TGTGCCAGCGGAGGGGGCGGCTCCGAAGCTTTCTTT.

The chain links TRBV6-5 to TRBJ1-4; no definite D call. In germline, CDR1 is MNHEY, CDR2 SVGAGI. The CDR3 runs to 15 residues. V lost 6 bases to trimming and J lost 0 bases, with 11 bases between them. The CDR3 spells CASSLRSATNEKLFF. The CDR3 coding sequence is TGTGCCAGCAGCCTCCGATCCGCAACTAATGAAAAACTGTTTTTT.

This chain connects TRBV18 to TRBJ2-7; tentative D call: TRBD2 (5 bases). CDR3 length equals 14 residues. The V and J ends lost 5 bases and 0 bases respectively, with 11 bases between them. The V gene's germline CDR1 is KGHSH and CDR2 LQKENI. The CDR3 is CASSSRESSYEQYF. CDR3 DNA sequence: TGTGCCAGCTCATCCCGGGAAAGCTCCTACGAGCAGTACTTC.

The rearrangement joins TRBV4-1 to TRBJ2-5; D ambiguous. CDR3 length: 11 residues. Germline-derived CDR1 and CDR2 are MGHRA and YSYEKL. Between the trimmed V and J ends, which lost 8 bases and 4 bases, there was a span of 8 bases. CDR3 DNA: TGCGCCAGCGGTTGGGGAGAGACCCAGTACTTC. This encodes CASGWGETQYF.

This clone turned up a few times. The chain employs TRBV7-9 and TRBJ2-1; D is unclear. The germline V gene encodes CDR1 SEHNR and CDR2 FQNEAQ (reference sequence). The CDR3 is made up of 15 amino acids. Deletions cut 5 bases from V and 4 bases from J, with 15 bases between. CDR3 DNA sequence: TGTGCCAGCAGCCCTACGGGCTCGGGTTACAATGAGCAGTTCTTC. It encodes CASSPTGSGYNEQFF.

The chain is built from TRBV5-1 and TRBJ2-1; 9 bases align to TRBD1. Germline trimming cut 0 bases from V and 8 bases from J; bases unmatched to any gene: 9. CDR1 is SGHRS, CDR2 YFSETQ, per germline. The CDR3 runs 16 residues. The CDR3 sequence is CASSLDGQGRGDEQFF. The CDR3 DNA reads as TGCGCCAGCAGCTTGGATGGACAGGGGAGGGGAGATGAGCAGTTCTTC.

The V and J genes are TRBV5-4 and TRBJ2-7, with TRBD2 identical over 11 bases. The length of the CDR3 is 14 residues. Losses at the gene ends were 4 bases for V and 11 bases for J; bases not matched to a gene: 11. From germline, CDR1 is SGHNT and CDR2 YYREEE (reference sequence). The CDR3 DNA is TGTGCCAGCAGCCCGGGACTAGCGGAGGAAAGTGAGTACTTC. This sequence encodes CASSPGLAEESEYF.

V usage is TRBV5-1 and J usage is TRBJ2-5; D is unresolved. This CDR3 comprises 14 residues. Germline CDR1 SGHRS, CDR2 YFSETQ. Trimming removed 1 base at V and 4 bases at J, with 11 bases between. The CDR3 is CASSLMWGGETQYF. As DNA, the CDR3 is TGCGCCAGCAGCTTGATGTGGGGTGGAGAGACCCAGTACTTC. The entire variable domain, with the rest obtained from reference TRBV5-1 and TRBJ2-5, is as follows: KAGVTQTPRYLIKTRGQQVTLSCSPISGHRSVSWYQQTPGQGLQFLFEYFSETQRNKGNFPGRFSGRQFSNSRSEMNVSTLELGDSALYLCASSLMWGGETQYFGPGTRLLVL.